These T cell receptor beta chains were read from a single sample in a study of blood T cell repertoires in COVID-19. Sequencing used immunoSEQ multiplex PCR; TCRdb keeps in-frame clones, though not all of them. Among some 140,000 clones listed, about 80% were seen once. The sample comprised peripheral blood. The source is a woman aged 60 to 75 with COVID-19, enrolled during active disease. Each CDR3 is given with its conserved first and last residue. Fields, in order: CDR3 protein, CDR3 DNA, clone size, J gene, D gene, V gene. A D gene is named only where the DNA matches it firmly. The listing skips clone size in some rows; elsewhere it reads once, few, many or a size class.

CDR3: CASTSGLVPTGEQYF; DNA: TGTGCCAGCACCTCGGGACTAGTTCCTACGGGCGAGCAGTACTTC; size: -; J: TRBJ2-7; D: TRBD2; V: TRBV6-5
CDR3: CASRLSGTGNTEAFF; DNA: TGTGCCAGCAGGCTATCCGGTACGGGGAACACTGAAGCTTTCTTT; size: -; J: TRBJ1-1; D: -; V: TRBV28
CDR3: CASSQGFGTEAFF; DNA: TGTGCCAGCAGTCAGGGGTTTGGAACTGAAGCTTTCTTT; size: -; J: TRBJ1-1; D: -; V: TRBV6-5
CDR3: CASSMDRGRTGELFF; DNA: TGTGCCAGCTCAATGGACAGGGGCCGCACCGGGGAGCTGTTTTTT; size: -; J: TRBJ2-2; D: TRBD1; V: TRBV18
CDR3: CASSKGNGLGRTDTQYF; DNA: TGTGCCAGCAGCAAAGGTAATGGACTAGGTCGCACAGATACGCAGTATTTT; size: once; J: TRBJ2-3; D: -; V: TRBV21-1
CDR3: CASKQGGGNTIYF; DNA: TGCGCCAGCAAACAAGGGGGCGGAAACACCATATATTTT; size: -; J: TRBJ1-3; D: TRBD1; V: TRBV5-1
CDR3: CASSLGTGEGEQYF; DNA: TGTGCCAGCTCACTGGGGACAGGGGAGGGCGAGCAGTACTTC; size: -; J: TRBJ2-7; D: TRBD1; V: TRBV18
CDR3: CASSQVPSGVTGELFF; DNA: TGTGCCAGCAGCCAAGTTCCCAGCGGGGTCACCGGGGAGCTGTTTTTT; size: -; J: TRBJ2-2; D: TRBD2; V: TRBV3-1/TRBV3-2
CDR3: CASRRDYGYTF; DNA: TGTGCCAGCAGGAGGGACTATGGCTACACCTTC; size: -; J: TRBJ1-2; D: -; V: TRBV6-5
CDR3: CASSAETGYTANYGYTF; DNA: TGTGCCAGCAGCGCGGAGACAGGATATACGGCTAACTATGGCTACACCTTC; size: -; J: TRBJ1-2; D: -; V: TRBV9
CDR3: CATTANRRYMNTEAFF; DNA: TGTGCCACCACCGCGAACAGGAGATACATGAACACTGAAGCTTTCTTT; size: -; J: TRBJ1-1; D: -; V: TRBV2
CDR3: CASSLGANEKLFF; DNA: TGCGCCAGCAGCTTAGGAGCTAATGAAAAACTGTTTTTT; size: -; J: TRBJ1-4; D: -; V: TRBV5-1
CDR3: CASSVGHRRYNEQFF; DNA: TGTGCCAGCAGCGTAGGTCACAGGAGATACAATGAGCAGTTCTTC; size: -; J: TRBJ2-1; D: -; V: TRBV9
CDR3: CASSLNVGEETQYF; DNA: TGTGCCAGCAGCTTAAACGTAGGGGAAGAGACCCAGTACTTC; size: -; J: TRBJ2-5; D: -; V: TRBV11-2
CDR3: CASSLHGGDSPLHF; DNA: TGTGCCAGCAGCTTACACGGGGGTGATTCACCCCTCCACTTT; size: -; J: TRBJ1-6; D: -; V: TRBV11-2
CDR3: CSGRLAGGVDTQYF; DNA: TGCAGCGGGCGACTAGCGGGAGGTGTAGATACGCAGTATTTT; size: few; J: TRBJ2-3; D: TRBD2; V: TRBV29-1
CDR3: CASRTGNYGYTF; DNA: TGTGCCAGCAGAACAGGGAACTATGGCTACACCTTC; size: -; J: TRBJ1-2; D: -; V: TRBV6-5
CDR3: CAISEQGLSGYTF; DNA: TGTGCCATCAGTGAGCAGGGTCTGAGTGGCTACACCTTC; size: few; J: TRBJ1-2; D: -; V: TRBV10-3
CDR3: CASSVELRGTYNEQFF; DNA: TGTGCCAGCAGCGTAGAGTTAAGGGGGACCTACAATGAGCAGTTCTTC; size: -; J: TRBJ2-1; D: -; V: TRBV9
CDR3: CASSESATLPNEQFF; DNA: TGTGCCAGCAGTGAATCAGCGACGTTGCCCAATGAGCAGTTCTTC; size: -; J: TRBJ2-1; D: -; V: TRBV6-1
CDR3: CASSLATATNYGYTF; DNA: TGTGCCAGCAGCTTAGCAACAGCTACTAACTATGGCTACACCTTC; size: -; J: TRBJ1-2; D: -; V: TRBV7-9
CDR3: CAWSRDRDEKLFF; DNA: TGTGCCTGGAGCAGGGACAGGGATGAAAAACTGTTTTTT; size: once; J: TRBJ1-4; D: TRBD1; V: TRBV30
CDR3: CASSFRGSGYNEQFF; DNA: TGTGCCAGCAGCTTTCGGGGGTCGGGCTACAATGAGCAGTTCTTC; size: -; J: TRBJ2-1; D: -; V: TRBV5-4
CDR3: CASSPLTGSSYNEQFF; DNA: TGTGCCAGCTCACCCCTAACGGGGAGCTCCTACAATGAGCAGTTCTTC; size: -; J: TRBJ2-1; D: -; V: TRBV18
CDR3: CASREQGSDGYTF; DNA: TGTGCCAGTAGGGAACAGGGGTCGGACGGCTACACCTTC; size: -; J: TRBJ1-2; D: TRBD1; V: TRBV19
CDR3: CASRGTSENNEQFF; DNA: TGTGCCAGCAGGGGGACTAGCGAGAACAATGAGCAGTTCTTC; size: -; J: TRBJ2-1; D: TRBD2; V: TRBV2
CDR3: CAWSVQVVAKNIQYF; DNA: TGTGCCTGGAGTGTACAGGTCGTAGCCAAAAACATTCAGTACTTC; size: -; J: TRBJ2-4; D: -; V: TRBV30
CDR3: CASSHQALEAFF; DNA: TGTGCCAGCAGCCATCAGGCTTTGGAAGCTTTCTTT; size: -; J: TRBJ1-1; D: -; V: TRBV14
CDR3: CASSNPASGTSSGNTIYF; DNA: TGCGCCAGCAGCAACCCAGCCAGCGGGACCAGCTCTGGAAACACCATATATTTT; size: -; J: TRBJ1-3; D: -; V: TRBV5-1
CDR3: CASRTKTGGPDTEAFF; DNA: TGTGCCAGCAGGACCAAGACAGGGGGCCCTGACACTGAAGCTTTCTTT; size: -; J: TRBJ1-1; D: TRBD1; V: TRBV7-9
CDR3: CASSPDGAMGAFF; DNA: TGTGCCAGCTCACCAGATGGGGCGATGGGAGCTTTCTTT; size: few; J: TRBJ1-1; D: -; V: TRBV18
CDR3: CASSSFGVQGQSPLHF; DNA: TGTGCCAGCAGCTCCTTTGGGGTCCAGGGGCAATCACCCCTCCACTTT; size: -; J: TRBJ1-6; D: -; V: TRBV5-6
CDR3: CASSSAGGYGYTF; DNA: TGTGCCAGCAGCTCCGCGGGGGGCTATGGCTACACCTTC; size: few; J: TRBJ1-2; D: -; V: TRBV7-3
CDR3: CASSLSRRGKAGELFF; DNA: TGTGCCAGCAGCTTAAGCAGGCGGGGCAAGGCCGGGGAGCTGTTTTTT; size: few; J: TRBJ2-2; D: -; V: TRBV11-3
CDR3: CASSPLRGGTEAFF; DNA: TGTGCCAGCTCACCACTTAGGGGGGGAACTGAAGCTTTCTTT; size: -; J: TRBJ1-1; D: -; V: TRBV18
CDR3: CASSESGRETQYF; DNA: TGCGCCAGCAGTGAGAGCGGGAGGGAGACCCAGTACTTC; size: -; J: TRBJ2-5; D: TRBD2; V: TRBV10-2
CDR3: CAWTEGRGQEGYTF; DNA: TGTGCCTGGACGGAGGGCAGGGGGCAAGAGGGCTACACCTTC; size: -; J: TRBJ1-2; D: TRBD1; V: TRBV30
CDR3: CSASMSSGNTIYF; DNA: TGCAGTGCTAGTATGAGCTCTGGAAACACCATATATTTT; size: -; J: TRBJ1-3; D: -; V: TRBV20-1
CDR3: CASSQDERTSGSPYEQYF; DNA: TGCGCCAGCAGCCAAGATGAGCGGACTAGCGGGAGTCCCTACGAGCAGTACTTC; size: -; J: TRBJ2-7; D: TRBD2; V: TRBV4-1
CDR3: CASSQRGIGTTPSGYTF; DNA: TGTGCCAGCAGTCAGAGGGGGATTGGGACCACCCCCTCTGGCTACACCTTC; size: few; J: TRBJ1-2; D: -; V: TRBV6-6
CDR3: CASSEALTESHF; DNA: TGTGCCAGCAGTGAAGCGTTAACTGAGTCCCATTTT; size: -; J: TRBJ1-5; D: -; V: TRBV6-1
CDR3: CASSSQGALGKNQPQHF; DNA: TGTGCCAGTAGTTCACAGGGGGCGCTTGGTAAGAATCAGCCCCAGCATTTT; size: -; J: TRBJ1-5; D: TRBD1; V: TRBV19
CDR3: CASSESGGGETQYF; DNA: TGCGCCAGCAGTGAGTCAGGGGGGGGTGAGACCCAGTACTTC; size: -; J: TRBJ2-5; D: -; V: TRBV10-2
CDR3: CASSFRQQNSPLHF; DNA: TGTGCCAGCAGCTTTCGACAGCAAAATTCACCCCTCCACTTT; size: -; J: TRBJ1-6; D: -; V: TRBV7-2
CDR3: CASSPQGLTDLNTEAFF; DNA: TGTGCCAGCAGTCCCCAGGGACTAACGGATTTGAACACTGAAGCTTTCTTT; size: -; J: TRBJ1-1; D: -; V: TRBV6-2/TRBV6-3
CDR3: CASSLKTGVINEQFF; DNA: TGCGCCAGCAGCTTGAAGACAGGGGTCATTAATGAGCAGTTCTTC; size: -; J: TRBJ2-1; D: TRBD1; V: TRBV5-1
CDR3: CASSQTGYEQYF; DNA: TGTGCCAGCAGCCAGACAGGGTACGAGCAGTACTTC; size: -; J: TRBJ2-7; D: TRBD1; V: TRBV3-1/TRBV3-2
CDR3: CASSEVAGGSPLHF; DNA: TGTGCCAGCAGTGAAGTGGCGGGGGGCTCACCCCTCCACTTT; size: -; J: TRBJ1-6; D: -; V: TRBV6-1
CDR3: CSASRTAGNTIYF; DNA: TGCAGTGCTAGTAGGACAGCCGGAAACACCATATATTTT; size: -; J: TRBJ1-3; D: -; V: TRBV20-1
CDR3: CASSLRLSLNTEAFF; DNA: TGTGCCAGCAGCTTAAGACTGTCCCTCAACACTGAAGCTTTCTTT; size: few; J: TRBJ1-1; D: -; V: TRBV7-3
CDR3: CASSFGTEGWVGNQPQHF; DNA: TGTGCCAGCAGTTTCGGGACAGAGGGATGGGTTGGCAATCAGCCCCAGCATTTT; size: -; J: TRBJ1-5; D: TRBD1; V: TRBV28
CDR3: CATSAGAYTDTQYF; DNA: TGTGCCACCAGTGCGGGAGCTTACACAGATACGCAGTATTTT; size: -; J: TRBJ2-3; D: TRBD2; V: TRBV10-3
CDR3: CASSPQWTGDEKLFF; DNA: TGTGCCAGCTCACCCCAATGGACAGGAGATGAAAAACTGTTTTTT; size: -; J: TRBJ1-4; D: TRBD1; V: TRBV18
CDR3: CATSDWTRNTGELFF; DNA: TGTGCCACCAGTGACTGGACAAGAAACACCGGGGAGCTGTTTTTT; size: -; J: TRBJ2-2; D: -; V: TRBV24-1
CDR3: CASRPTGRASTDTQYF; DNA: TGCGCCAGCAGACCCACTGGGAGGGCTAGCACAGATACGCAGTATTTT; size: -; J: TRBJ2-3; D: TRBD2; V: TRBV10-2
CDR3: CASSFPGLRTDTQYF; DNA: TGTGCCAGCAGCTTTCCGGGACTACGGACAGATACGCAGTATTTT; size: -; J: TRBJ2-3; D: TRBD2; V: TRBV7-3